The next 17 T cell receptor beta chains were all read from a single sample in a study of blood T cell repertoires in COVID-19. Profiled with immunoSEQ multiplex PCR; TCRdb holds only in-frame clones, not every one. Of hundreds of thousands of clones in the sample, 75% to 90% were seen once. Sequenced: peripheral blood. The source is a human donor in a cohort sampled during active COVID-19.

The CDR3 loop reads CAISSGTSDYEQYF. In nucleotides, the CDR3 is TGTGCCATCAGTTCCGGGACTAGCGACTACGAGCAGTACTTC. The chain carries TRBV10-3 and TRBJ2-7; 10 bases are shared with TRBD2. Germline V CDR1 and CDR2: ENHRY, SYGVKD. There are 14 residues in the CDR3. Germline trimming cut 5 bases from V and 3 bases from J; bases unmatched to any gene: 4.

This sequence joins TRBV19 and TRBJ2-6; D is unclear. The length of the CDR3 is 13 residues. V lost 3 bases, J lost 3 bases, and 3 bases lay in between. CDR1 and CDR2 (germline): LNHDA, SQIVND (reference sequence). CDR3: CASSIGGANVLTF. In DNA, the CDR3 is TGTGCCAGTAGTATCGGTGGGGCCAACGTCCTGACTTTC.

The chain carries TRBV5-1 and TRBJ2-7; 13 bases are a match to TRBD2. CDR1 SGHRS and CDR2 YFSETQ come from the germline V gene. V shed 4 bases and J 6 bases; nucleotides not matched to a gene: 10. The CDR3 consists of 16 residues. In nucleotides, the CDR3 is TGCGCCAGCAGCACGGGACTAGCGGGATTCCTCCGCGAGCAGTACTTC. Amino acids: CASSTGLAGFLREQYF.

The rearrangement joins TRBV19 to TRBJ1-2, with D uncertain. The CDR3 totals 13 residues. V lost 1 base to trimming and J lost 4 bases, with 7 bases between them. Germline loops: CDR1 LNHDA, CDR2 SQIVND (reference sequence). The CDR3 DNA sequence: TGTGCCAGTAGTATAGGGGCAGCCTATGGCTACACCTTC. Its protein is CASSIGAAYGYTF.

The V and J genes are TRBV25-1 and TRBJ2-2, with D possibly TRBD2 on 6 matching bases. V was pared by 8 bases and J by 4 bases, with 14 bases between. Germline assignment: CDR1 MGHDK and CDR2 SYGVNS. The CDR3 is made up of 14 amino acids. CDR3 DNA sequence: TGTGCCAGCCGCCTCACCGGGGGCACCGGGGAGCTGTTTTTT. It encodes CASRLTGGTGELFF.

The rearrangement links TRBV11-3 to TRBJ2-7, with TRBD2 as a possible D gene (5 bases). There are 13 residues in the CDR3. Germline V gene sequence: CDR1 SGHNT, CDR2 YENEEA. V was cut by 5 bases and J by 1 base, with 9 bases left in between. The CDR3 protein is CASSPRGSYEQYF. CDR3 sequence (DNA): TGTGCCAGCAGCCCCCGAGGGTCCTACGAGCAGTACTTC.

This chain links TRBV5-6 with TRBJ2-5; D perhaps matches TRBD2 (5 bases). The length of the CDR3 is 15 residues. CDR1 is SGHDT and CDR2 is YYEEEE in the germline V gene. V was shortened by 4 bases and J by 0 bases, with 13 bases between the two germline ends. CDR3 nucleotide sequence: TGTGCCAGCAGCCTATTGTGGGGAGACCAAGAGACCCAGTACTTC. Amino acids: CASSLLWGDQETQYF.

With regard to this clone: One end of the junction fails to match germline, which may point to a read error. This chain uses TRBV12-3 or TRBV12-4 with TRBJ1-2; no definite D call. The CDR3 runs 12 residues. The CDR3 is CASSPWARGGKF. CDR3 DNA sequence: TGTGCCAGCAGTCCCTGGGCCCGCGGAGGCAAGTTC.

CDR3 protein: CASSYLLWGDNEQFF. Here the CDR3 DNA reads TGTGCCAGCAGTTACTTGCTCTGGGGGGACAATGAGCAGTTCTTC. V and J are TRBV6-2 or TRBV6-3 and TRBJ2-1; a weak D match, TRBD2 (6 bases). CDR1 and CDR2 (germline): MNHEY, SVGEGT. Trimming left V 1 base short and J 5 bases short, with 12 bases between. The CDR3 sequence is 15 residues long.

The J gene is TRBJ1-2, the V gene TRBV5-1, with unresolved D. CDR1 and CDR2 (germline): SGHRS, YFSETQ. This CDR3 is built from 16 residues. V dropped 1 base and J dropped 0 bases, with 13 bases sitting between them. The DNA of the CDR3 is TGCGCCAGCAGCTTGATCGACGGTACAGCTAACTATGGCTACACCTTC. Encoded protein: CASSLIDGTANYGYTF.

The gene calls are TRBV19 and TRBJ2-1; TRBD1 is a possible D gene (6 bases). V gave up 7 bases and J gave up 10 bases, with 11 bases separating them. Germline values: CDR1 LNHDA, CDR2 SQIVND (reference sequence). The CDR3 consists of 11 residues. DNA of the CDR3: TGTGCCAGTATCTTGAGGGGGGAGCAGTTCTTC. As protein: CASILRGEQFF.

V usage is TRBV5-4 and J usage is TRBJ2-2, with D possibly matching TRBD2 (5 bases). This CDR3 has 12 amino acids. Deletions cut 3 bases from V and 5 bases from J, with 5 bases between. Germline CDR1 SGHNT, CDR2 YYREEE (reference sequence). CDR3 DNA: TGTGCCAGCAGCTGGGAGACCGGGGAGCTGTTTTTT. It yields the protein CASSWETGELFF.

This clone was seen more than once but under ten times. J is TRBJ2-1 and V is TRBV7-3; 7 bases align to TRBD2. The CDR3 totals 15 residues. Germline CDR1 reads SGHTA; CDR2 reads FQGTGA. The junction had 4 bases not matched to a gene; V was cut back by 5 bases and J by 0 bases. The chain's CDR3 is CASSRGLVSYNEQFF. CDR3 sequence (DNA): TGTGCCAGCAGCCGAGGACTAGTCTCCTACAATGAGCAGTTCTTC.

The chain uses TRBV18 and TRBJ2-3; weak D call: TRBD2 (7 bases). Looked up from germline, CDR1 is KGHSH and CDR2 is LQKENI. The CDR3 is 15 amino acids. The V end was cut by 3 bases, the J end by 2 bases, with 12 bases between. The DNA of the CDR3 is TGTGCCAGCTCACCCCTCGGGGGGCACACAGATACGCAGTATTTT. Its protein is CASSPLGGHTDTQYF.

The chain employs TRBV5-1 and TRBJ2-3, with D perhaps TRBD1 (8 bases). V lost 3 bases and J lost 0, with 14 bases in between. This CDR3 comprises 16 residues. CDR1 is SGHRS, CDR2 YFSETQ, per germline. CDR3 residues: CASSYRGGQSTDTQYF. For the CDR3, the DNA is TGCGCCAGCAGCTACAGGGGGGGACAGAGCACAGATACGCAGTATTTT.

This chain connects TRBV27 to TRBJ2-5; 7 bases fit TRBD2. Germline lookup yields CDR1 MNHEY and CDR2 SMNVEV (reference sequence). The V segment lost 6 bases and the J segment 0 bases; nucleotides outside the gene matches: 4. This CDR3 contains 14 residues. CDR3 bases: TGTGCCAGCAGCCCACTAGCGAACCAAGAGACCCAGTACTTC. It yields the protein CASSPLANQETQYF.

V is TRBV6-1 and J is TRBJ2-7; perhaps TRBD2 as D (7 bases). The CDR3 is made up of 15 amino acids. CDR1 MNHNS and CDR2 SASEGT come from the germline V gene. V lost 3 bases and J lost 3, with 15 bases in between. The chain's CDR3 is CASSDRGGLSYEQYF. CDR3 DNA: TGTGCCAGCAGTGATAGGGGGGGGTTGAGCTACGAGCAGTACTTC.